This T cell receptor (beta chain) was observed in a study of T-cell memory formation after mild COVID-19. The overall study: Clusters of TCRs were largely donor specific. Whole-study findings and limits: Later expanders leaned CD4+, whereas clones that contracted between day 15 and 85 were balanced CD4/CD8. Within pre-infection memory, some responding clones were found, suggesting cross-reactive memory joined.

The CDR3 spans 14 residues. V gave up 3 bases and J gave up 2 bases, with 8 bases separating them. From germline, CDR1 is KGHSH and CDR2 LQKENI. Concerning this clonotype: The antigen remains undetermined.

Sample barcodes and UMIs were carried by the TCR alpha and TCR beta cDNA libraries that 5'RACE generated with constant-segment primers. TCRdb used MiXCR to reprocess the 5' RACE reads, holding one entry per CDR3 protein. This table holds roughly 370,000 distinct CDR3 sequences, about a sixth found once. The sequence derives from a man aged 18-30 years who had mild COVID-19 (a few samples of this study predate the infection). Cell type and time point are not known. The chain combines TRBV18 with TRBJ2-1, with D unclear. Specimen: PBMCs or a T cell subset sorted from them (not recorded which). The CDR3 region is CASSPPGPYNEQFF. DNA for the CDR3: TGTGCCAGCTCACCCCCCGGGCCCTACAATGAGCAGTTCTTC.